Listed below are T cell receptor beta chains from one sample, sequenced in a study of blood T cell repertoires in COVID-19. Method: immunoSEQ multiplex PCR; TCRdb's copy keeps in-frame clones and lacks some. The sample has roughly 160,000 clones; roughly 87% are singletons. The sample consisted of PBMCs or T cells enriched from blood (not recorded which). These receptors all come from a man aged 50 or older who had recovered from COVID-19. Both conserved end residues are part of each CDR3. The D gene is left open where the match is weak. A row's size may be missing; if present it is once, few, many or a size class.

clone_size	d_call	j_call	v_call	cdr3_aa	cdr3_nt
NA	NA	TRBJ2-3	TRBV5-1	CASSTGSYPDTQYF	TGCGCCAGCAGTACCGGGAGTTACCCAGATACGCAGTATTTT
NA	TRBD1	TRBJ2-1	TRBV19	CASSRGQGYNEQFF	TGTGCCAGTAGTAGGGGACAGGGCTACAATGAGCAGTTCTTC
NA	TRBD1	TRBJ2-4	TRBV2	CASSGDRLAKNIQYF	TGTGCCAGCAGTGGGGACAGACTAGCCAAAAACATTCAGTACTTC
NA	TRBD2	TRBJ2-7	TRBV18	CASSPPGRVGYEQYF	TGTGCCAGCTCACCACCGGGGAGGGTGGGCTACGAGCAGTACTTC
NA	NA	TRBJ2-7	TRBV14	CASSQRLDPYEQYF	TGTGCCAGCAGCCAAAGGCTAGACCCCTACGAGCAGTACTTC
NA	NA	TRBJ1-1	TRBV11-2	CASSMAGGNTEAFF	TGTGCCAGCAGCATGGCGGGGGGGAACACTGAAGCTTTCTTT
NA	NA	TRBJ1-2	TRBV5-4	CASSLGGSYGYTF	TGTGCCAGCAGCTTAGGAGGTTCCTATGGCTACACCTTC
NA	NA	TRBJ1-5	TRBV7-9	CASSPVGGNQPQHF	TGTGCCAGCAGCCCAGTGGGAGGCAATCAGCCCCAGCATTTT
NA	TRBD1	TRBJ2-2	TRBV28	CASSPAGTETGELFF	TGTGCCAGCAGTCCAGCCGGGACAGAGACCGGGGAGCTGTTTTTT
few	NA	TRBJ1-4	TRBV15	CATSRDGARNEKLFF	TGTGCCACCAGCAGAGATGGGGCCAGAAATGAAAAACTGTTTTTT
NA	TRBD2	TRBJ2-7	TRBV7-3	CASSLSSGSYEQYF	TGTGCCAGCAGCTTGTCTAGCGGGAGTTACGAGCAGTACTTC
once	NA	TRBJ1-4	TRBV3-1/TRBV3-2	CASSQAGYQFF	TGTGCCAGCAGCCAGGCAGGGTATCAGTTTTTT
NA	NA	TRBJ1-2	TRBV20-1	CSAWEGYGYTF	TGCAGTGCTTGGGAGGGATATGGCTACACCTTC
few	NA	TRBJ2-3	TRBV27	CASSLNGGDTQYF	TGTGCCAGCAGTTTAAACGGTGGAGATACGCAGTATTTT
NA	NA	TRBJ1-2	TRBV3-1/TRBV3-2	CASSRSSGSSYGYTF	TGTGCCAGCAGCCGGAGTTCCGGGAGTAGTTATGGCTACACCTTC
NA	NA	TRBJ1-2	TRBV7-8	CASSLMRSVSNYGYTF	TGTGCCAGCAGCTTAATGAGGTCTGTAAGCAACTATGGCTACACCTTC
once	TRBD2	TRBJ2-2	TRBV7-8	CASSSSSGSGELFF	TGTGCCAGCAGCTCCTCTAGCGGGAGTGGGGAGCTGTTTTTT
NA	NA	TRBJ2-5	TRBV10-3	CAISDMQGLYQETQYF	TGTGCCATCAGTGACATGCAGGGCCTGTACCAAGAGACCCAGTACTTC
NA	NA	TRBJ1-2	TRBV21-1	CASSKLQYGTGGYGYTF	TGTGCCAGCAGCAAACTCCAATACGGGACAGGGGGCTATGGCTACACCTTC
NA	TRBD2	TRBJ2-2	TRBV6-4	CASSPAGVETGELFF	TGTGCCAGCAGCCCAGCGGGAGTGGAAACCGGGGAGCTGTTTTTT
few	TRBD1	TRBJ2-7	TRBV7-3	CASSSRQGPIYEQYF	TGTGCCAGCAGCTCCCGACAGGGACCCATCTACGAGCAGTACTTC
NA	NA	TRBJ1-6	TRBV25-1	CASSFQLNSPLHF	TGTGCCAGCAGTTTCCAACTGAATTCACCCCTCCACTTT
NA	TRBD1	TRBJ2-7	TRBV13	CASSLGTEIHEQYF	TGTGCCAGCAGCCTCGGGACAGAAATCCACGAGCAGTACTTC
NA	TRBD1	TRBJ1-2	TRBV28	CASSSQGQGAGWGYTF	TGTGCCAGCAGTTCCCAGGGACAGGGGGCCGGGTGGGGCTACACCTTC
NA	TRBD1	TRBJ1-2	TRBV5-1	CASSLVQGANGYTF	TGCGCCAGCAGCTTGGTACAGGGGGCAAACGGCTACACCTTC
NA	NA	TRBJ1-3	TRBV5-4	CASSLGQYSGNTIYF	TGTGCCAGCAGCTTGGGACAGTACTCTGGAAACACCATATATTTT
NA	NA	TRBJ2-1	TRBV7-3	CASSLTLFHNEQFF	TGTGCCAGCAGCTTAACCCTTTTCCACAATGAGCAGTTCTTC
NA	NA	TRBJ1-1	TRBV25-1	CASVRPGEMNTEAFF	TGTGCCAGCGTCCGCCCAGGGGAGATGAACACTGAAGCTTTCTTT
NA	TRBD1	TRBJ2-3	TRBV7-2	CASSNRQGGTDTQYF	TGTGCCAGCAGCAACCGACAGGGAGGCACAGATACGCAGTATTTT
NA	TRBD1	TRBJ2-5	TRBV7-9	CASSLGSGTAKETQYF	TGTGCCAGCAGCTTAGGGTCCGGGACAGCGAAAGAGACCCAGTACTTC